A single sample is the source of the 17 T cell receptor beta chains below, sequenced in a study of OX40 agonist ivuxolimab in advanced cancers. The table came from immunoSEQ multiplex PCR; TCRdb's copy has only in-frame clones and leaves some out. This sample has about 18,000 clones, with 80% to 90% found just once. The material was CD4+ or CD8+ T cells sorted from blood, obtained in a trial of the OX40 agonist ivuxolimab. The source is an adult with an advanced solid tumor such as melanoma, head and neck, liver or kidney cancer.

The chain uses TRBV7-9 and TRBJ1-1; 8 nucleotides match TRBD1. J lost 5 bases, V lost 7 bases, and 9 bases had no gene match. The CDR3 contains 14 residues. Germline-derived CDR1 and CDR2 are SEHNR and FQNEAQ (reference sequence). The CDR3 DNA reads TGTGCCAGCACCTACACAGGGGGAGGAACTGAAGCTTTCTTT. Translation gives CASTYTGGGTEAFF.

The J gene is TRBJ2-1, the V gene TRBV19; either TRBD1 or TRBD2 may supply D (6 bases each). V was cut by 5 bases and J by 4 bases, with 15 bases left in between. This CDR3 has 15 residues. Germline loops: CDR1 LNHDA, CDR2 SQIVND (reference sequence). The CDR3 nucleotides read TGTGCCAGTAGTCCGGCGGAGGGGGGATACAATGAGCAGTTCTTC. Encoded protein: CASSPAEGGYNEQFF.

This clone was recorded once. CDR3 protein: CALRGIDRNTEAFF. Here the CDR3 DNA reads TGTGCCCTCAGGGGGATAGACCGGAACACTGAAGCTTTCTTT. This chain joins TRBV5-4 and TRBJ1-1; TRBD1 aligns across 7 bases. The CDR3 spans 14 residues. The ends lost 10 bases at V and 1 base at J; junction bases unmatched: 10. CDR1 and CDR2 from the germline V gene are SGHNT and YYREEE (reference sequence).

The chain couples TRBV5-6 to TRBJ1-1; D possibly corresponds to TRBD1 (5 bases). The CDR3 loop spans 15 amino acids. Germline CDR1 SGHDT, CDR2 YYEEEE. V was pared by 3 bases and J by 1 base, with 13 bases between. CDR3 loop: CASSWLGGENTEAFF. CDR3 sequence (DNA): TGTGCCAGCAGCTGGCTTGGGGGAGAGAACACTGAAGCTTTCTTT.

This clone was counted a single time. CDR3 nucleotide sequence: TGTGCCAGCAGCTTAGGCCTAGCGGAGCCCTACAATGAGCAGTTCTTC. Protein: CASSLGLAEPYNEQFF. The chain recombines TRBV11-2 with TRBJ2-1; 7 bases match TRBD2. CDR1 is SGHAT and CDR2 is FQNNGV in the germline V gene. The CDR3 covers 16 residues. The junction had 5 bases not matched to a gene; V was cut back by 1 base and J by 2 bases.

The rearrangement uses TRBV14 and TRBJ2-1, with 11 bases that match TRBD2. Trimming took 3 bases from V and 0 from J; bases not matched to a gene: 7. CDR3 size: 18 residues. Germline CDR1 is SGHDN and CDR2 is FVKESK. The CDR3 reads CASSHAQLAGDSYNEQFF. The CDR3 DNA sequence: TGTGCCAGCAGCCACGCCCAACTAGCGGGAGACTCCTACAATGAGCAGTTCTTC.

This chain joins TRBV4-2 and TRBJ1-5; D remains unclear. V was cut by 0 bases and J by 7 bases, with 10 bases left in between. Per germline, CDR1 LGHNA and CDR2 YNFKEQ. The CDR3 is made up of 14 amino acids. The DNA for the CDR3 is TGTGCCAGCAGCCAAGAGTGGGGTAACCAGCCCCAGCATTTT. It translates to CASSQEWGNQPQHF.

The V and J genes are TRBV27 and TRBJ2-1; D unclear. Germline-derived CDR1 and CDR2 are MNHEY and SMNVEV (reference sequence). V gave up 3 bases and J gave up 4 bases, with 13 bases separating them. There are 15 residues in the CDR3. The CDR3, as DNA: TGTGCCAGCAGTTTCGACGGCTGGGCGTACAATGAGCAGTTCTTC. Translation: CASSFDGWAYNEQFF.

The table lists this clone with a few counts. CDR3 nucleotides: TGTGCCAGCAGTAATTCACCCCTCCACTTT. Translating gives CASSNSPLHF. This sequence joins TRBV7-9 and TRBJ1-6, with D uncertain. Trimming stripped 6 bases from V and 6 bases from J, with 0 bases between. The CDR3 is 10 residues long. Germline V lookup: CDR1 SEHNR, CDR2 FQNEAQ (reference sequence).

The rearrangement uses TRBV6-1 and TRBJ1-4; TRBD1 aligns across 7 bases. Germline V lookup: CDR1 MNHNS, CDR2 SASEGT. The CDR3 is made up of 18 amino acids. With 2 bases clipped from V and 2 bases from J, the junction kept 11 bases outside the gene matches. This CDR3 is CASSELQDRWGTNEKLFF. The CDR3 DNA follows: TGTGCCAGCAGTGAACTTCAGGACAGGTGGGGCACTAATGAAAAACTGTTTTTT.

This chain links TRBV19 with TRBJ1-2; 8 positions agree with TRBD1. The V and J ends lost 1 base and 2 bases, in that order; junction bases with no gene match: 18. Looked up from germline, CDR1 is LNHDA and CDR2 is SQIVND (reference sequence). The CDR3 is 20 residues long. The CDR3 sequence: CASSIGTGQAWDYPNYGYTF. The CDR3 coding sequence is TGTGCCAGTAGTATAGGTACGGGACAGGCGTGGGACTACCCGAACTATGGCTACACCTTC.

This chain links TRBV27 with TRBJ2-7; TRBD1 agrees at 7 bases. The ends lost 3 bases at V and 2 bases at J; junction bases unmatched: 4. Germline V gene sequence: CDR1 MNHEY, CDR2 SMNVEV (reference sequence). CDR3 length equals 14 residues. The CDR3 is CASSLGTATYEQYF. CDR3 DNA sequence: TGTGCCAGCAGTTTGGGGACAGCGACCTACGAGCAGTACTTC.

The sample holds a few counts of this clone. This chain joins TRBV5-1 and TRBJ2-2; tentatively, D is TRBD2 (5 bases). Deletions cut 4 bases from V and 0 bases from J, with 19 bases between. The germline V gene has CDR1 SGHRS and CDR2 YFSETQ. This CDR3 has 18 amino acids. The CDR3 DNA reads TGCGCCAGCAGCGACGGACTGGATGCGCCCCCGAACACCGGGGAGCTGTTTTTT. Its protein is CASSDGLDAPPNTGELFF.

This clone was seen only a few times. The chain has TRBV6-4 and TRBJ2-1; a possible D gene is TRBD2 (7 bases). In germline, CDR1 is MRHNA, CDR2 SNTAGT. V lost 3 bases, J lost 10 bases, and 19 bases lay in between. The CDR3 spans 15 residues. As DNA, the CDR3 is TGTGCCAGCAGTGAGGCAGGAGGGGGGGAAGGGGAGCAGTTCTTC. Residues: CASSEAGGGEGEQFF.

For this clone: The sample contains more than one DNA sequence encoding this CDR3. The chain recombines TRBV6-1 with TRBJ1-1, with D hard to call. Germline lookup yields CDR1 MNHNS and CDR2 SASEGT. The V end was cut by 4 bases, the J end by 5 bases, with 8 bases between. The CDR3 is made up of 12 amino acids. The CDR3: CASSVGETEAFF. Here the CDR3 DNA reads TGTGCCAGCAGTGTGGGAGAGACTGAAGCTTTCTTT.

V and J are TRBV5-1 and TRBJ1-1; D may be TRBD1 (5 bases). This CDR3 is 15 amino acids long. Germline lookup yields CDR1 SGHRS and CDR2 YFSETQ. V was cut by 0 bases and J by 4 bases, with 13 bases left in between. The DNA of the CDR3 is TGCGCCAGCAGCTTGGGGCCGGGACGGTCCACTGAAGCTTTCTTT. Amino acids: CASSLGPGRSTEAFF.

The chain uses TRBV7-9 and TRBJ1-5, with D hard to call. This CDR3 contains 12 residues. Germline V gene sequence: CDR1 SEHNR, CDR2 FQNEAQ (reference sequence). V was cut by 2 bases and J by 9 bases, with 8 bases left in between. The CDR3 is CASSLSGRPQHF. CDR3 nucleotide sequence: TGTGCCAGCAGCTTATCTGGTCGGCCCCAGCATTTT.